Presented here are 10 T cell receptor beta chains from one specimen sequenced in a study of early T cells in non-severe SARS-CoV-2 infection (dated by TCRdb to the early 2020s). Library preparation was by 5' RACE. Sequencing was performed on a NextSeq 500. Starting from the raw public reads, TCRdb applied fastp trimming at Q25, assembled clones with MiXCR and retained in-frame beta chains. CDR3 protein duplicates are merged, each entry listing the most common genes and DNA. The table for this sample lists some 77,000 distinct CDR3 sequences; about 16% of them were counted only once. In total, the top ten clones hold around 2.6% of the sample. Source material: whole blood. These receptors were collected from an adult who was a healthcare worker with PCR-confirmed SARS-CoV-2 infection or an uninfected control (not recorded which).

Only a few counts were recorded for this clonotype. The chain carries TRBV20-1 and TRBJ1-2; D call uncertain. Trimming pared 0 bases from V and 2 bases from J, leaving 10 bases between. The CDR3 totals 14 residues. Germline V gene sequence: CDR1 DFQATT, CDR2 SNEGSKA (reference sequence). The CDR3 protein is CSAREQRPNYGYTF. Here the CDR3 DNA reads TGCAGTGCTAGAGAGCAGAGACCCAACTATGGCTACACCTTC.

This chain joins TRBV10-1 and TRBJ2-1; 9 bases map to TRBD2. The CDR3 has 16 residues. V was clipped by 4 bases and J by 3 bases; unmatched bases: 7. CDR1 and CDR2 from the germline V gene are WNHNN and SYGVQD (reference sequence). The CDR3 coding sequence is TGCGCCAGCAGTGGATCACTAGCGGGCATCTACAATGAGCAGTTCTTC. Translating gives CASSGSLAGIYNEQFF.

V is TRBV11-1 and J is TRBJ2-1; D perhaps matches TRBD2 (6 bases). CDR1 is SGHAT and CDR2 is FQDESV in the germline V gene (reference sequence). This CDR3 has 14 residues. The V end was cut by 3 bases, the J end by 5 bases, with 11 bases between. CDR3 sequence (DNA): TGTGCCAGCAGCTTGGGGACTCTTGACAATGAGCAGTTCTTC. Its protein product is CASSLGTLDNEQFF.

V is TRBV5-1 and J is TRBJ2-4, with 9 bases identical to TRBD2. V shed 3 bases and J 7 bases; nucleotides not matched to a gene: 11. Germline values: CDR1 SGHRS, CDR2 YFSETQ. This CDR3 region has 16 residues. Written as DNA, the CDR3 is TGCGCCAGCAGCTCTTTAGCCGGGACTAGCCCGAACATTCAGTACTTC. This gives the protein CASSSLAGTSPNIQYF.

The genes are TRBV5-1 and TRBJ2-3; 9 bases are shared with TRBD2. This CDR3 has 15 residues. Germline V CDR1 and CDR2: SGHRS, YFSETQ. Trimming removed 4 bases from V and 6 bases from J; junction bases left unmatched: 9. CDR3 sequence: CASSLLAGDGDTQYF. The CDR3 DNA reads as TGCGCCAGCAGCCTGTTAGCGGGGGATGGCGATACGCAGTATTTT.

The sample holds a few counts of this clonotype. The chain is built from TRBV6-5 and TRBJ2-2; possible D gene TRBD1, 6 bases. Germline loops: CDR1 MNHEY, CDR2 SVGAGI. Trimming removed 7 bases at V and 0 bases at J, with 12 bases between. This CDR3 has 15 amino acids. CDR3: CASTRGRSNTGELFF. Written as DNA, the CDR3 is TGTGCCAGCACCAGGGGACGGTCGAACACCGGGGAGCTGTTTTTT.

This clonotype has ten or more counts. This sequence joins TRBV20-1 and TRBJ2-1; possibly TRBD2 for D (6 bases). This CDR3 has 15 residues. Germline CDR1 reads DFQATT; CDR2 reads SNEGSKA (reference sequence). The germline V and J ends were trimmed by 5 bases and 1 base, with 15 bases remaining between them. The CDR3 DNA is TGCAGTGCTGCCCGGCCTAGCGTATCCTACAATGAGCAGTTCTTC. Amino acids: CSAARPSVSYNEQFF.

There are a few counts of this clonotype. The gene calls are TRBV28 and TRBJ2-1, with 8 bases aligning to TRBD2. V was pared by 3 bases and J by 7 bases, with 11 bases of the junction left unmatched. CDR3 length: 16 residues. The germline CDR1 and CDR2 sequences are MDHEN and SYDVKM. In DNA, the CDR3 is TGTGCCAGCAGTTTCGAAGGACTAGCTCCTTATAATGAGCAGTTCTTC. The encoded protein is CASSFEGLAPYNEQFF.

The J gene is TRBJ2-3, the V gene TRBV6-5; D could derive from TRBD1 or TRBD2 (5 bases each). The germline CDR1 and CDR2 sequences are MNHEY and SVGAGI. The CDR3 has 13 amino acids. Between the trimmed V and J ends, which lost 10 bases and 0 bases, there was a span of 11 bases. DNA of the CDR3: TGTGCCACCGAGGGGACCAGCACAGATACGCAGTATTTT. Translated, it gives CATEGTSTDTQYF.

The chain joins TRBV28 to TRBJ2-5, with D perhaps TRBD2 (6 bases). Germline CDR1 MDHEN, CDR2 SYDVKM. The CDR3 covers 17 residues. Trimming left V 3 bases short and J 2 bases short, with 19 bases between. CDR3 DNA sequence: TGTGCCAGCAGTTTTCCTCCCGGACTACCAGTACAAGAGACCCAGTACTTC. This sequence encodes CASSFPPGLPVQETQYF. The entire variable domain, with the rest obtained from reference TRBV28 and TRBJ2-5, is as follows: DVKVTQSSRYLVKRTGEKVFLECVQDMDHENMFWYRQDPGLGLRLIYFSYDVKMKEKGDIPEGYSVSREKKERFSLILESASTNQTSMYLCASSFPPGLPVQETQYFGPGTRLLVL.